This T cell receptor beta chain was obtained from a study of Ad26.COV2.S vaccination and SARS-CoV-2 variants. TCRdb's table, derived via immunoSEQ multiplex PCR, lists solely in-frame clones and lacks some. The data contain roughly 680,000 clones, approximately 88% of them seen just once; the ten biggest clones take up around 1.5%. The length of the CDR3 is 10 residues. V trimming: 8 bases; J trimming: 15 bases; junction bases outside the gene matches: 7. Germline lookup yields CDR1 SEHNR and CDR2 FQNEAQ (reference sequence). Sample treatment: roughly 19 received Ad26.COV2.S at low or high dose, single or two shots; about 5 received placebo; per-sample allocation not given. Following the first vaccine or placebo injection, samples were taken on day 63.

This specimen was peripheral blood, taken in a trial of Ad26.COV2.S vaccine versus placebo. The V and J genes are TRBV7-9 and TRBJ2-1; TRBD2 agrees at 7 bases. This clonotype originated in a person aged 18-65 years who received the Ad26.COV2.S COVID-19 vaccine or a placebo. In nucleotides, the CDR3 is TGTGCCAGCGGGGGACTATATCGGTTCTTC. Its protein product is CASGGLYRFF.